A selection of T cell receptor beta chains follows, all from one sample in a study of vaccination effects on CD4 cells after COVID-19. Some clones are missing from TCRdb's copy, which holds only in-frame ones; the method was immunoSEQ multiplex PCR. The table lists more than 45,000 clones, around three quarters of them singletons. Antigens of these TCRs are unknown. The specimen comprised CD4+ T cells from PBMCs cultured without peptide, sampled before COVID-19 vaccination. These receptor sequences come from a human donor who received a COVID-19 vaccine. Each CDR3 is given with its conserved first and last residue. The D gene is left open where the match is weak. Where a row states a size, it is once, few, many or the class of an expanded clone; other rows omit it.

- | TRBJ2-5 | 15 | TRBV4-3 | - | CASSLRSGVQETQYF | TGCGCCAGCAGCTTAAGGTCAGGCGTCCAAGAGACCCAGTACTTC
TRBD2 | TRBJ2-5 | 16 | TRBV5-1 | - | CASSLRLAGGRETQYF | TGCGCCAGCAGCCTCCGACTAGCGGGGGGGCGGGAGACCCAGTACTTC
- | TRBJ2-1 | 11 | TRBV20-1 | - | CSAMLRLEQFF | TGCAGTGCTATGCTAAGGCTTGAGCAGTTCTTC
TRBD1 | TRBJ2-5 | 15 | TRBV5-3 | - | CARSCRDREGETQYF | TGTGCCAGAAGCTGCCGGGACAGGGAGGGTGAGACCCAGTACTTC
TRBD2 | TRBJ2-1 | 15 | TRBV5-1 | - | CASSDLAGGFNEQFF | TGCGCCAGCAGCGATCTAGCGGGGGGTTTCAATGAGCAGTTCTTC
TRBD1 | TRBJ1-2 | 13 | TRBV2 | - | CASSDRTGARYTF | TGTGCCAGCAGTGATCGGACAGGGGCCCGATACACCTTC
TRBD1 | TRBJ1-2 | 13 | TRBV6-2/TRBV6-3 | - | CASSPTGDYGYTF | TGTGCCAGCAGCCCTACAGGGGACTATGGCTACACCTTC
TRBD2 | TRBJ2-5 | 14 | TRBV7-2 | - | CASKPGGGRETQYF | TGTGCCAGCAAGCCGGGCGGGGGGCGGGAGACCCAGTACTTC
- | TRBJ1-3 | 16 | TRBV28 | - | CASSLWAESSGNTIYF | TGTGCCAGCAGTTTATGGGCAGAGAGCTCTGGAAACACCATATATTTT
TRBD1 | TRBJ1-4 | 15 | TRBV5-1 | once | CASSFLGQLNEKLFF | TGCGCCAGCAGCTTCCTGGGACAGCTTAATGAAAAACTGTTTTTT
- | TRBJ1-5 | 12 | TRBV12-3/TRBV12-4 | - | CASSLPPQPQHF | TGTGCCAGCAGTTTACCCCCTCAGCCCCAGCATTTT
TRBD1 | TRBJ2-3 | 13 | TRBV19 | - | CASSDRGADTQYF | TGTGCCAGTAGTGACAGGGGGGCAGATACGCAGTATTTT
- | TRBJ1-1 | 15 | TRBV5-6 | - | CASSSPRGGNTEAFF | TGTGCCAGCAGCTCCCCCCGGGGGGGGAACACTGAAGCTTTCTTT
TRBD1 | TRBJ1-2 | 12 | TRBV12-3/TRBV12-4 | - | CASSATGAGYTF | TGTGCCAGCAGTGCAACAGGGGCTGGCTACACCTTC
- | TRBJ2-2 | 14 | TRBV11-2 | - | CASSLQAYTGELFF | TGTGCCAGCAGCCTACAGGCGTACACCGGGGAGCTGTTTTTT
- | TRBJ1-1 | 14 | TRBV2 | - | CASTLFTAGTEAFF | TGTGCCAGCACCCTGTTTACCGCGGGCACTGAAGCTTTCTTT
- | TRBJ1-2 | 16 | TRBV19 | few | CASTPFFRGDVYGYTF | TGTGCCAGTACCCCCTTCTTTAGGGGAGATGTATATGGCTACACCTTC
TRBD1 | TRBJ2-5 | 13 | TRBV5-1 | - | CASSMGQGETQYF | TGCGCCAGCAGCATGGGACAGGGAGAGACCCAGTACTTC
- | TRBJ1-5 | 13 | TRBV19 | - | CASSQDPNQPQHF | TGTGCCAGTAGTCAGGACCCTAATCAGCCCCAGCATTTT
- | TRBJ1-3 | 15 | TRBV10-1 | - | CASSESTDSGNTIYF | TGCGCCAGCAGTGAGTCGACGGACTCTGGAAACACCATATATTTT
- | TRBJ1-5 | 13 | TRBV7-2 | few | CASSSQIDQPQHF | TGTGCCAGCAGCTCCCAGATCGATCAGCCCCAGCATTTT
- | TRBJ1-4 | 13 | TRBV6-5 | - | CASQGLKREKLFF | TGTGCCAGTCAGGGGTTAAAACGAGAAAAACTGTTTTTT
- | TRBJ1-6 | 19 | TRBV7-2 | few | CASSFYRAGPSSYNSPLHF | TGTGCCAGCAGCTTCTACCGGGCAGGCCCCAGCTCCTATAATTCACCCCTCCACTTT
TRBD1 | TRBJ1-1 | 15 | TRBV5-1 | - | CASSLGTGWATEAFF | TGCGCCAGCAGCTTAGGGACAGGGTGGGCCACTGAAGCTTTCTTT
TRBD1 | TRBJ2-1 | 16 | TRBV27 | - | CASNLGAGGAYNEQFF | TGTGCCAGCAATTTAGGGGCAGGGGGCGCGTACAATGAGCAGTTCTTC
- | TRBJ2-5 | 14 | TRBV10-2 | - | CASSKGGAQETQYF | TGCGCCAGCAGTAAAGGGGGGGCCCAAGAGACCCAGTACTTC
- | TRBJ1-2 | 16 | TRBV19 | - | CATDTAGAWGESGYTF | TGTGCCACGGACACGGCCGGGGCCTGGGGGGAAAGTGGCTACACCTTC
- | TRBJ1-1 | 16 | TRBV30 | - | CAWSPRPGQPNTEAFF | TGTGCCTGGTCCCCTAGGCCAGGACAACCGAACACTGAAGCTTTCTTT
TRBD1 | TRBJ1-5 | 15 | TRBV9 | - | CALQGGFFYGQPQHF | TGTGCCCTCCAGGGGGGTTTTTTTTACGGTCAGCCCCAGCATTTT
TRBD1 | TRBJ2-5 | 14 | TRBV12-5 | - | CASGSGTGYQTQYF | TGTGCTAGTGGATCCGGGACAGGGTATCAGACCCAGTACTTC
- | TRBJ2-6 | 16 | TRBV27 | - | CASSLARARGANVLTF | TGTGCCAGCAGTTTAGCCAGGGCCAGGGGGGCCAACGTCCTGACTTTC
TRBD1 | TRBJ2-3 | 15 | TRBV6-5 | - | CASSTQGDRGDTQYF | TGTGCCAGCAGTACGCAAGGGGACAGGGGGGATACGCAGTATTTT
TRBD1 | TRBJ2-5 | 14 | TRBV28 | - | CASRLGTAQETQYF | TGTGCCAGCAGGCTGGGGACAGCTCAAGAGACCCAGTACTTC
- | TRBJ1-5 | 16 | TRBV2 | - | CASSPGQGGSNQPQHF | TGTGCCAGCAGTCCTGGGCAGGGAGGGAGCAATCAGCCCCAGCATTTT
- | TRBJ2-5 | 12 | TRBV5-1 | - | CASSGQQETQYF | TGCGCCAGCAGCGGACAGCAAGAGACCCAGTACTTC
TRBD1 | TRBJ1-1 | 13 | TRBV5-8 | - | CASSLRGLAEAFF | TGTGCCAGCAGCCTCAGGGGGCTGGCTGAAGCTTTCTTT
- | TRBJ1-1 | 15 | TRBV27 | - | CASTSFGGAGTEAFF | TGTGCCAGCACTTCCTTTGGAGGGGCTGGGACTGAAGCTTTCTTT
TRBD1 | TRBJ1-1 | 16 | TRBV27 | - | CASRRQGGPYHTEAFF | TGTGCCAGCAGGAGACAGGGTGGACCCTACCACACTGAAGCTTTCTTT
- | TRBJ2-3 | 12 | TRBV10-3 | - | CATAHVSDTQYF | TGTGCCACCGCCCATGTGTCAGATACGCAGTATTTT
- | TRBJ1-6 | 15 | TRBV3-1/TRBV3-2 | - | CASSHRSSYNSPLHF | TGTGCCAGCAGTCATCGGAGCTCCTATAATTCACCCCTCCACTTT
- | TRBJ2-5 | 16 | TRBV5-5 | once | CASSEFLRGGQETQYF | TGTGCCAGCAGCGAATTCCTCAGGGGTGGGCAAGAGACCCAGTACTTC
- | TRBJ1-3 | 13 | TRBV6-2/TRBV6-3 | - | CASSYSAPNTIYF | TGTGCCAGCAGTTACTCGGCGCCAAACACCATATATTTT
- | TRBJ1-3 | 16 | TRBV6-5 | - | CASSYSRDNSGNTIYF | TGTGCCAGCAGTTACTCCCGGGACAACTCTGGAAACACCATATATTTT
- | TRBJ1-2 | 15 | TRBV7-2 | - | CASSQTGNANYGYTF | TGTGCCAGCAGCCAAACAGGGAACGCTAACTATGGCTACACCTTC
- | TRBJ2-1 | 16 | TRBV18 | - | CASSPRSGGAVNEQFF | TGTGCCAGCTCACCGCGATCTGGGGGGGCTGTTAATGAGCAGTTCTTC
- | TRBJ1-1 | 14 | TRBV5-4 | - | CASSLGRENTEAFF | TGTGCCAGCAGCTTGGGGCGGGAGAACACTGAAGCTTTCTTT